This T cell receptor beta chain was recovered during a study of cytomegalovirus exposure and HLA in healthy donors. Germline CDR1 and CDR2: SGHRS and YFSETQ. The V end was cut by 0 bases, the J end by 4 bases, with 10 bases between. The CDR3 extends over 14 amino acids. Repertoires were generated with immunoSEQ multiplex PCR, while TCRdb's copy carries only in-frame clones and drops some. The sample has some 200,000 clones; 75% to 95% are singletons. The TCR comes from a woman in her late teens or twenties in good health and CMV-seronegative. The chain employs TRBV5-1 and TRBJ1-2, with D unresolved. The sample consisted of PBMCs. CDR3 region: CASSLEPGSYGYTF. The CDR3 nucleotides read TGCGCCAGCAGCTTGGAACCAGGCTCCTATGGCTACACCTTC. Looking up the rest from reference TRBV5-1 and TRBJ1-2 gives the full variable domain: KAGVTQTPRYLIKTRGQQVTLSCSPISGHRSVSWYQQTPGQGLQFLFEYFSETQRNKGNFPGRFSGRQFSNSRSEMNVSTLELGDSALYLCASSLEPGSYGYTFGSGTRLTVV.